Below, 11 T cell receptor beta chains from the same sample are listed, as sequenced in a study of blood T cell repertoires in COVID-19. The assay was immunoSEQ multiplex PCR, and TCRdb's table has in-frame clones only and misses some. The repertoire consists of 180,000 or so clones, with more than 85% occurring once and the leading ten covering around 6.5%. The specimen sequenced was peripheral blood. These receptors originate from a woman older than 75 in a cohort sampled during active or convalescent COVID-19.

The rearrangement uses TRBV6-2 or TRBV6-3 and TRBJ2-5; TRBD2 aligns across 10 bases. The V segment lost 1 base and the J segment 1 base; nucleotides outside the gene matches: 0. Germline CDR1 and CDR2: MNHEY and SVGEGT. The CDR3 is 15 amino acids. The CDR3 protein is CASSYLAGGQETQYF. CDR3 coding DNA: TGTGCCAGCAGTTACTTAGCGGGGGGCCAAGAGACCCAGTACTTC.

The chain employs TRBV5-6 and TRBJ2-1; 10 bases match TRBD1. V gave up 1 base and J gave up 7 bases; unmatched junction bases: 11. The CDR3 is 17 residues long. The V gene's germline CDR1 is SGHDT and CDR2 YYEEEE. In DNA form, the CDR3 reads TGTGCCAGCAGCTTGACGACAGGGGGCGGGTATCTGAATGAGCAGTTCTTC. Its translation is CASSLTTGGGYLNEQFF.

The count of this clone is one. V usage is TRBV19 and J usage is TRBJ1-5; tentative D call: TRBD1 (5 bases). Per the germline V gene, CDR1 is LNHDA and CDR2 is SQIVND (reference sequence). Trimming removed 3 bases at V and 6 bases at J, with 12 bases between. CDR3 length: 14 amino acids. CDR3 loop: CASSMGQAGQPQHF. CDR3 coding DNA: TGTGCCAGTAGTATGGGGCAGGCAGGTCAGCCCCAGCATTTT.

The V call is TRBV28, the J call TRBJ2-1; D might be TRBD2 (5 bases). The germline V gene has CDR1 MDHEN and CDR2 SYDVKM. Trimming pared 4 bases from V and 2 bases from J, leaving 18 bases between. CDR3 length: 17 amino acids. This chain's CDR3 is CASSSIGLPGTYNEQFF. In nucleotides, the CDR3 is TGTGCCAGCAGTTCCATTGGACTCCCTGGCACCTACAATGAGCAGTTCTTC.

This chain joins TRBV6-4 and TRBJ1-5; possibly TRBD1 for D (6 bases). V was trimmed by 2 bases and J by 5 bases, leaving 13 bases between them. This CDR3 has 15 residues. CDR1 is MRHNA and CDR2 is SNTAGT in the germline V gene. CDR3 sequence: CASSDAWGLYQPQHF. Here the CDR3 DNA reads TGTGCCAGCAGTGACGCTTGGGGGCTGTATCAGCCCCAGCATTTT.

This clone has more than one count but fewer than ten. The chain links TRBV19 to TRBJ1-2; 9 nucleotides line up with TRBD1. The J segment lost 8 bases and the V segment lost 4 bases, leaving 11 bases of the junction unmatched. Germline V gene data show CDR1 as LNHDA and CDR2 as SQIVND (reference sequence). CDR3 length: 15 amino acids. CDR3 nucleotides: TGTGCCAGTAGTACCTGGGACAGGGTGAGGGAAGGCTACACCTTC. Amino acid sequence: CASSTWDRVREGYTF.

This clone was counted only a few times. Here the CDR3 DNA reads TGTGCCAGCTCACCTATTCCTCCGGGACAGGGTGTCACCGGGGAGCTGTTTTTT. Translation: CASSPIPPGQGVTGELFF. This sequence joins TRBV18 and TRBJ2-2, with TRBD1 identical over 9 bases. Trimming at V came to 3 bases and at J to 4 bases, leaving 12 bases not matched to a gene. The length of the CDR3 is 18 residues. Germline CDR1 and CDR2: KGHSH and LQKENI.

The genes are TRBV5-1 and TRBJ1-2, with D possibly TRBD1 on 5 matching bases. V gave up 4 bases and J gave up 10 bases, with 11 bases separating them. The CDR3 is 11 residues long. CDR1 is SGHRS and CDR2 is YFSETQ in the germline V gene. CDR3 bases: TGCGCCAGCAGCAATGCAGGGCTCTACACCTTC. Its translation is CASSNAGLYTF.

The rearrangement links TRBV5-1 to TRBJ2-2; 7 nucleotides line up with TRBD1. CDR3 length: 15 residues. The V and J ends lost 2 bases and 4 bases, in that order; junction bases with no gene match: 5. Germline V CDR1 and CDR2: SGHRS, YFSETQ. Here the CDR3 DNA reads TGCGCCAGCAGCTTCACAGGGGTGGGCACCGGGGAGCTGTTTTTT. Protein: CASSFTGVGTGELFF.

The V call is TRBV14, the J call TRBJ2-5; 13 bases are a match to TRBD2. V lost 3 bases and J lost 5; bases outside the gene matches: 6. CDR3 size: 16 residues. CDR1 is SGHDN and CDR2 is FVKESK in the germline V gene. In DNA, the CDR3 is TGTGCCAGCAGCCAGGGACTAGCGGGATTTGGGGAGACCCAGTACTTC. It is translated as CASSQGLAGFGETQYF.

The CDR3 sequence is CASRVRLAEARYQETQYF. DNA of the CDR3: TGCGCCAGCAGAGTGCGACTAGCGGAAGCCCGGTACCAAGAGACCCAGTACTTC. The genes are TRBV5-1 and TRBJ2-5; 9 bases agree with TRBD2. Looked up from germline, CDR1 is SGHRS and CDR2 is YFSETQ. The CDR3 covers 18 residues. With V trimmed by 5 bases and J by 0 bases, 14 bases remained unmatched.